Each of the 14 T cell receptor beta chains below was sequenced from the same sample in a study of control samples from healthy donors and cancer patients. Data came from immunoSEQ multiplex PCR; TCRdb stores just in-frame clones and leaves some out. Listed are around 190,000 clones; roughly 2% falls within the top ten. Sequenced input: blood. The receptors here all came from a woman under 40 in good health.

The V and J genes are TRBV28 and TRBJ1-2, with D possibly matching TRBD1 (6 bases). Germline V gives CDR1 MDHEN, CDR2 SYDVKM. Between the trimmed V and J ends, which lost 4 bases and 4 bases, there was a span of 16 bases. The CDR3 spans 15 residues. The CDR3 DNA sequence: TGTGCCAGCAGTTCGCAACCACAGGGTGGCTATGGCTACACCTTC. Translating gives CASSSQPQGGYGYTF.

This chain joins TRBV28 and TRBJ2-7, with TRBD1 matching 11 bases. Trimming at V came to 6 bases and at J to 6 bases, leaving 4 bases not matched to a gene. The CDR3 is 13 amino acids. Germline CDR1 is MDHEN and CDR2 is SYDVKM. CDR3 protein: CASRRTGGSEQYF. The CDR3 DNA reads TGTGCCAGCAGACGGACAGGGGGCTCCGAGCAGTACTTC.

The chain joins TRBV19 to TRBJ1-2; 7 bases agree with TRBD1. Germline V CDR1 and CDR2: LNHDA, SQIVND (reference sequence). Trimming took 5 bases from V and 0 from J; bases not matched to a gene: 9. There are 16 residues in the CDR3. The CDR3 loop reads CASSEGQPRTNYGYTF. CDR3 DNA: TGTGCCAGTAGTGAGGGACAGCCCAGAACTAACTATGGCTACACCTTC.

The V and J genes are TRBV7-2 and TRBJ2-3; D may be TRBD1 (6 bases). This CDR3 is built from 14 residues. CDR1 is SGHTA and CDR2 is FQGNSA in the germline V gene. V was pared by 0 bases and J by 5 bases, with 9 bases between. CDR3 amino acids: CASSLAGTIDTQYF. The CDR3 DNA follows: TGTGCCAGCAGCTTAGCCGGGACAATAGATACGCAGTATTTT.

The V gene is TRBV18, the J gene TRBJ2-7, with 7 positions matching TRBD1. With V trimmed by 2 bases and J by 3 bases, 4 bases remained unmatched. This CDR3 has 14 amino acids. Germline CDR1 KGHSH, CDR2 LQKENI. CDR3 region: CASSPSAGGYEQYF. CDR3 DNA sequence: TGTGCCAGCTCACCATCAGCAGGGGGCTACGAGCAGTACTTC.

The chain links TRBV6-4 to TRBJ2-7; D unclear. V lost 2 bases and J 7 bases, leaving 0 bases between the germline ends. Germline assignment: CDR1 MRHNA and CDR2 SNTAGT. CDR3 length: 9 residues. Here the CDR3 reads CASSDEQYF. In DNA form, the CDR3 reads TGTGCCAGCAGTGACGAGCAGTACTTC.

V usage is TRBV4-1 and J usage is TRBJ1-3; 10 bases match TRBD1. V was clipped by 6 bases and J by 7 bases; unmatched bases: 9. CDR1 and CDR2 (germline): MGHRA, YSYEKL. The CDR3 runs to 15 residues. The CDR3 DNA is TGCGCCAGCAGGAGGATGGGGGGACAGGGGAACACCATATATTTT. It yields the protein CASRRMGGQGNTIYF.

The rearrangement joins TRBV14 to TRBJ2-7, with 8 bases identical to TRBD1. Germline assignment: CDR1 SGHDN and CDR2 FVKESK. CDR3 length: 14 amino acids. V gave up 5 bases and J gave up 4 bases; unmatched junction bases: 7. The CDR3 DNA reads TGTGCCAGCAGCTACGACAGGGGCGCGTACGAGCAGTACTTC. It codes for CASSYDRGAYEQYF. The full variable domain, completed using reference TRBV14 and TRBJ2-7, is EAGVTQFPSHSVIEKGQTVTLRCDPISGHDNLYWYRRVMGKEIKFLLHFVKESKQDESGMPNNRFLAERTGGTYSTLKVQPAELEDSGVYFCASSYDRGAYEQYFGPGTRLTVT.

The chain has TRBV4-1 and TRBJ1-2; TRBD1 might be the D (5 bases). CDR3 size: 15 residues. Germline CDR1 MGHRA, CDR2 YSYEKL. Between the trimmed V and J ends, which lost 0 bases and 8 bases, there was a span of 16 bases. CDR3 coding DNA: TGCGCCAGCAGCCAAGACCCAGGGAGCAGAGTAGGCTACACCTTC. Protein: CASSQDPGSRVGYTF.

With regard to this clone: This specimen includes other DNA sequences encoding the same CDR3. This chain connects TRBV18 to TRBJ2-5; no definite D call. V lost 3 bases, J lost 2 bases, and 4 bases lay in between. The CDR3 has 12 amino acids. The germline V gene has CDR1 KGHSH and CDR2 LQKENI. The CDR3 loop is CASSPQQETQYF. CDR3 sequence (DNA): TGTGCCAGCTCACCCCAGCAAGAGACCCAGTACTTC.

The CDR3 protein is CATRDGSTEAFF. As DNA, the CDR3 is TGTGCCACCAGGGACGGATCCACTGAAGCTTTCTTT. The chain is built from TRBV24-1 and TRBJ1-1; no clear D. The CDR3 loop spans 12 amino acids. Trimming took off 7 bases at V and 4 bases at J, with 9 bases between the two ends. The germline V gene has CDR1 KGHDR and CDR2 SFDVKD.

The chain recombines TRBV6-6 with TRBJ2-3, with TRBD1 matching over 9 bases. The V and J ends lost 2 bases and 3 bases, in that order; junction bases with no gene match: 0. The CDR3 length is 14 residues. Germline-derived CDR1 and CDR2 are MNHNY and SVGAGI (reference sequence). In DNA, the CDR3 is TGTGCCAGCAGTTACGGGACAGGGACAGATACGCAGTATTTT. Protein: CASSYGTGTDTQYF.

The genes are TRBV12-1 and TRBJ1-1. TRBV12-1 is shown as a pseudogene. The CDR3 spans 14 residues. CDR3 DNA: TGTGCCAGCAGCTTCCTTCAGCGAAACACTGAAGCTTTCTTT. This translates into CASSFLQRNTEAFF.

The rearrangement joins TRBV7-9 to TRBJ2-7, with D perhaps matching TRBD1 (6 bases). Trimming left V 4 bases short and J 3 bases short, with 16 bases between. The CDR3 is 15 residues long. CDR1 and CDR2 from the germline V gene are SEHNR and FQNEAQ (reference sequence). The DNA for the CDR3 is TGTGCCAGCAGCTCACTTAACCAGGGGAACTACGAGCAGTACTTC. Protein product: CASSSLNQGNYEQYF.